This T cell receptor beta chain was observed in a study of T-cell memory formation after mild COVID-19. Across the study: Clusters were largely donor specific.

This clonotype was seen a handful of times. What it binds is not known. Study-level findings and limits: Day 37-peaking second-wave clones had unconfirmed SARS-CoV-2 specificity. Some SARS-CoV-2-responding clones were already detected in memory before infection.

UMIs and sample barcodes were carried by the TCR alpha and TCR beta cDNA libraries that 5'RACE produced using constant-segment primers. Using its own MiXCR run on the 5' RACE reads, TCRdb lists one record per CDR3 protein. This table has about 560,000 distinct CDR3 sequences, more than 15% appearing once. V was pared by 0 bases and J by 0 bases, with 4 bases of the junction left unmatched. CDR3 length: 15 residues. Germline V gives CDR1 DFQATT, CDR2 SNEGSKA (reference sequence). What was sequenced was PBMCs or a T cell subset sorted from them (not recorded which). This receptor was taken from an adult woman who had mild COVID-19 (a few samples of this study predate the infection). Cell type and time point are not known. V is TRBV20-1 and J is TRBJ1-1; 7 nucleotides agree with TRBD1. CDR3 region: CSARDLDRMNTEAFF. The CDR3, as DNA: TGCAGTGCTAGAGATCTGGACAGGATGAACACTGAAGCTTTCTTT.